A single T cell receptor beta chain is shown here with its context. This entry is derived from a study of blood T cell repertoires in COVID-19. Repertoires were generated with immunoSEQ multiplex PCR, while TCRdb's copy carries only in-frame clones and drops some. The data hold about 200,000 clones, with around four fifths observed a single time. J gave up 1 base and V 1 base, and 2 bases lay outside the gene matches. The CDR3 has 15 residues. Germline CDR1 reads SGHAT; CDR2 reads FQNNGV. This TCR was recovered from a man aged 55 to 70 with COVID-19, enrolled during active disease. The chain uses TRBV11-2 and TRBJ2-3, with 7 bases lining up with TRBD2. What was sequenced was peripheral blood. This CDR3 reads CASSLARGGTDTQYF. Here the CDR3 DNA reads TGTGCCAGCAGCTTAGCACGGGGGGGCACAGATACGCAGTATTTT.